These 12 T cell receptor beta chains were all obtained from the same sample, sequenced in a study of T cells in Graves' hyperthyroidism and ophthalmopathy. Amplified TCR beta CDR3 regions came from RNA transcripts. An initial round of RT-PCR targeting the TCR CDR3 relied on the HTBI primer set. TCRdb called the multiplex PCR reads again in MiXCR, with one record for every CDR3 protein. This table has roughly 300,000 distinct CDR3 sequences, 21% appearing once. Sequenced material: blood. Receptor source: a woman aged 45-65 years with Graves' hyperthyroidism.

The rearrangement joins TRBV7-9 to TRBJ2-1; the match to TRBD2 covers 11 bases. The CDR3 loop spans 15 amino acids. V lost 3 bases, J lost 8 bases, and 6 bases stayed unmatched. Germline CDR1 SEHNR, CDR2 FQNEAQ (reference sequence). The CDR3 spells CASSFETSGNHEQFF. CDR3 DNA sequence: TGTGCCAGCAGCTTTGAGACTAGCGGGAACCATGAGCAGTTCTTC. The full variable domain, its missing parts supplied by reference TRBV7-9 and TRBJ2-1, is DTGVSQNPRHKITKRGQNVTFRCDPISEHNRLYWYRQTLGQGPEFLTYFQNEAQLEKSRLLSDRFSAERPKGSFSTLEIQRTEQGDSAMYLCASSFETSGNHEQFFGPGTRLTVL.

This clonotype came up many times. This rearrangement joins TRBV10-3 to TRBJ2-7; 9 bases align to TRBD1. Trimming took 6 bases from V and 0 from J; bases not matched to a gene: 9. The CDR3 has 16 amino acids. The germline V gene has CDR1 ENHRY and CDR2 SYGVKD. DNA for the CDR3: TGTGCCATCAGCGTTACAGGGGGCGTAGACTCCTACGAGCAGTACTTC. The encoded protein is CAISVTGGVDSYEQYF.

The sample holds a few counts of this clonotype. A read error is possible here, since a much larger clone lies one base away. The CDR3 nucleotides are TGTGCCAGCAGCGGTGGTGGGCGGGGGACACACAATGAGCAGTTCTTC. Protein sequence: CASSGGGRGTHNEQFF. The J gene is TRBJ2-1, the V gene TRBV11-2; a possible D gene is TRBD2 (7 bases). The CDR3 consists of 16 residues. The germline V and J ends were trimmed by 5 bases and 5 bases, with 19 bases remaining between them. Germline V gene lookup returns CDR1 SGHAT and CDR2 FQNNGV.

The gene calls are TRBV24-1 and TRBJ2-3; a weak D match, TRBD2 (5 bases). Trimming removed 4 bases from V and 0 bases from J, with 10 bases in between. This CDR3 has 15 residues. CDR1 KGHDR and CDR2 SFDVKD come from the germline V gene. The DNA of the CDR3 is TGTGCCACCAGTGACTTGAGGACTAGCACAGATACGCAGTATTTT. Its translation: CATSDLRTSTDTQYF.

This clonotype appeared many times. V is TRBV28 and J is TRBJ1-2, with D maybe TRBD1 (5 bases). CDR3 size: 15 residues. Germline V gene lookup returns CDR1 MDHEN and CDR2 SYDVKM. V gave up 2 bases and J gave up 3 bases, with 13 bases separating them. In DNA, the CDR3 is TGTGCCAGCAGTTTAGGGGCAGGGAGCGACTATGGCTACACCTTC. It encodes CASSLGAGSDYGYTF.

This sequence joins TRBV15 and TRBJ1-1, with D tentatively TRBD1 (5 bases). The CDR3 loop spans 15 amino acids. Germline V lookup: CDR1 LNHNV, CDR2 YYDKDF (reference sequence). V was pared by 0 bases and J by 0 bases, with 8 bases between. The CDR3 DNA reads TGTGCCACCAGCAGAGAGGGGGGGATGAACACTGAAGCTTTCTTT. This gives the protein CATSREGGMNTEAFF. Based on the CDR3 plus reference TRBV15 and TRBJ1-1, the full variable domain is DAMVIQNPRYQVTQFGKPVTLSCSQTLNHNVMYWYQQKSSQAPKLLFHYYDKDFNNEADTPDNFQSRRPNTSFCFLDIRSPGLGDTAMYLCATSREGGMNTEAFFGQGTRLTVV.

This clonotype was seen more than once but under ten times. The rearrangement links TRBV7-9 to TRBJ2-3, with D tentatively TRBD2 (6 bases). CDR1 and CDR2 from the germline V gene are SEHNR and FQNEAQ (reference sequence). The CDR3 is 12 residues long. The chain's CDR3 is CATGGEADTQYF. The CDR3 DNA sequence: TGTGCTACGGGTGGGGAGGCAGATACGCAGTATTTT.

This clonotype was found a few times. The genes are TRBV29-1 and TRBJ2-1; D could derive from TRBD1 or TRBD2 (6 bases each). The CDR3 spans 17 residues. Germline V gives CDR1 SQVTM, CDR2 ANQGSEA. V dropped 7 bases and J dropped 0 bases, with 22 bases sitting between them. CDR3 loop: CSAGHGGPLSSYNEQFF. The CDR3 DNA follows: TGCAGCGCTGGTCACGGGGGCCCCCTGAGCTCCTACAATGAGCAGTTCTTC.

A few counts support this clonotype. The chain couples TRBV10-3 to TRBJ1-1; D possibly corresponds to TRBD1 (6 bases). There are 14 residues in the CDR3. Germline V gene sequence: CDR1 ENHRY, CDR2 SYGVKD. The V and J ends lost 5 bases and 3 bases respectively, with 13 bases between them. This CDR3 is CAISKQGGDTEAFF. DNA of the CDR3: TGTGCCATCAGTAAACAGGGAGGGGACACTGAAGCTTTCTTT.

The V and J genes are TRBV28 and TRBJ2-4; D is unclear. V shed 6 bases and J shed 1 base, with 13 bases lying between them. This CDR3 is 15 amino acids long. Germline CDR1 is MDHEN and CDR2 is SYDVKM. This CDR3 is CASSPVVVAKNIQYF. The CDR3 DNA reads as TGTGCCAGCAGCCCCGTCGTCGTCGCCAAAAACATTCAGTACTTC.

This clonotype was seen at least ten times. Its ends do not fully match the called genes, so a read error is possible. This chain joins TRBV7-9 and TRBJ1-5; a possible D gene is TRBD1 (5 bases). This CDR3 contains 14 residues. Per the germline V gene, CDR1 is SEHNR and CDR2 is FQNEAQ (reference sequence). As DNA, the CDR3 is TGCGCCAGCAGCTTGGGGACGGAAAATCAGCCCCAGCATTTT. It translates to CASSLGTENQPQHF.

V gene TRBV2 combines with J gene TRBJ2-1; 8 bases match TRBD2. V trimming: 10 bases; J trimming: 7 bases; junction bases outside the gene matches: 12. This CDR3 has 14 residues. Germline V gives CDR1 SNHLY, CDR2 FYNNEI. The CDR3 DNA follows: TGTGCCACCGTTCGGGAGGGCCTAGGGAATGAGCAGTTCTTC. Its protein is CATVREGLGNEQFF.